The 8 T cell receptor beta chains reported below all come from one sample, sequenced in a study of cytomegalovirus exposure and HLA in healthy donors. With 60 Vbeta and 13 Jbeta primers, the PCR was carried out. Sequencing used immunoSEQ multiplex PCR; TCRdb keeps in-frame clones, though not all of them. This sample has approximately 170,000 clones, with around 84% found just once. Sequenced: PBMCs. Receptor source: a young man in good health and CMV-seropositive.

The rearrangement links TRBV4-1 to TRBJ2-1, with 12 bases fitting TRBD2. This CDR3 has 15 amino acids. Per germline, CDR1 MGHRA and CDR2 YSYEKL. V lost 5 bases, J lost 8 bases, and 7 bases stayed unmatched. The CDR3 sequence: CASSYTSGGRDEQFF. The CDR3 nucleotides read TGCGCCAGCAGCTATACTAGCGGGGGGCGGGATGAGCAGTTCTTC.

This clone has just a few counts. This chain uses TRBV5-5 with TRBJ2-1, with D hard to call. From germline, CDR1 is SGHKS and CDR2 YYEKEE (reference sequence). V lost 4 bases and J 10 bases, leaving 12 bases between the germline ends. This CDR3 spans 12 amino acids. CDR3 region: CASSLTTREQFF. DNA for the CDR3: TGTGCCAGCAGCCTTACTACGCGGGAGCAGTTCTTC.

CDR3: CASSQSQGVGYEQYV. CDR3 DNA sequence: TGCGCCAGCAGTCAATCTCAGGGGGTGGGATACGAGCAGTACGTC. V and J are TRBV23-1 and TRBJ2-7, with 7 positions matching TRBD1. TRBV23-1 qualifies as an ORF whose function is uncertain. The V segment lost 0 bases and the J segment 4 bases; nucleotides outside the gene matches: 6. The CDR3 loop spans 15 amino acids.

This rearrangement joins TRBV14 to TRBJ2-3; 8 bases fit TRBD1. Unmatched junction bases numbered 15, after V lost 4 bases and J lost 3 bases. The CDR3 totals 18 residues. The V gene's germline CDR1 is SGHDN and CDR2 FVKESK. The CDR3 loop is CASSPLPMGQDWTDTQYF. The DNA of the CDR3 is TGTGCCAGCAGCCCACTCCCAATGGGACAGGATTGGACAGATACGCAGTATTTT.

This sequence joins TRBV7-9 and TRBJ2-7; 8 bases align to TRBD2. This CDR3 is built from 14 residues. V shed 1 base and J 7 bases; nucleotides not matched to a gene: 6. Germline V gene lookup returns CDR1 SEHNR and CDR2 FQNEAQ (reference sequence). The CDR3 DNA reads as TGTGCCAGCAGCTTAGTCCTAGCGGGTAATGAGCAGTACGTC. It translates to CASSLVLAGNEQYV.

The chain employs TRBV5-1 and TRBJ1-4, with D possibly matching TRBD1 (5 bases). This CDR3 contains 15 residues. The ends were cut back, 7 bases at V and 5 bases at J, with 18 bases in the middle. Germline V gene sequence: CDR1 SGHRS, CDR2 YFSETQ. CDR3 sequence reads: CASGPTGRPNEKLFF. CDR3 coding DNA: TGCGCCAGCGGACCTACAGGTCGTCCAAATGAAAAACTGTTTTTT. The full variable domain, completed using reference TRBV5-1 and TRBJ1-4, is KAGVTQTPRYLIKTRGQQVTLSCSPISGHRSVSWYQQTPGQGLQFLFEYFSETQRNKGNFPGRFSGRQFSNSRSEMNVSTLELGDSALYLCASGPTGRPNEKLFFGSGTQLSVL.

The rearrangement links TRBV7-9 to TRBJ2-7; tentatively, D is TRBD1 (5 bases). CDR1 is SEHNR and CDR2 is FQNEAQ in the germline V gene (reference sequence). This CDR3 has 12 amino acids. The CDR3 sequence: CSSSREKGEQYV. The CDR3 region has the DNA TGTTCCAGCAGCCGAGAGAAGGGGGAGCAGTACGTC.

This clone was found a few times. The genes are TRBV7-9 and TRBJ2-1, with 7 bases matching TRBD1. The CDR3 extends over 16 amino acids. V lost 5 bases and J lost 3; bases outside the gene matches: 10. Germline assignment: CDR1 SEHNR and CDR2 FQNEAQ (reference sequence). The CDR3, as DNA: TGTGCCAGCAGCCCACAGGGGTCCGGATACTACAATGAGCAGTTCTTC. Translation: CASSPQGSGYYNEQFF.